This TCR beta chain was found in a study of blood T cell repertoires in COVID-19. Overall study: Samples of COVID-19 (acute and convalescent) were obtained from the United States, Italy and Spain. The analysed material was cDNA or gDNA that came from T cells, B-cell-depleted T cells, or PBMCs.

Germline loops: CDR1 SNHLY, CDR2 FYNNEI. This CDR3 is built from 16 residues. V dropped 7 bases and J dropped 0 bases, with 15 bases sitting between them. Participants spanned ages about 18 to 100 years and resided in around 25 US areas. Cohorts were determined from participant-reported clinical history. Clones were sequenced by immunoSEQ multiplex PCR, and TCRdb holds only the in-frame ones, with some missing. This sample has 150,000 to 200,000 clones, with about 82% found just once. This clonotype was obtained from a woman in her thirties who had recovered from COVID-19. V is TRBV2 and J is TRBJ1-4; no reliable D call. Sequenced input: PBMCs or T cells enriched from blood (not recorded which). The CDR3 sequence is CASTGASAATNEKLFF. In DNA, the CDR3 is TGTGCCAGCACCGGAGCCAGCGCCGCAACTAATGAAAAACTGTTTTTT.